This T cell receptor (beta chain) appears in the sequencing data of a study of blood T cells in healthy people across ages. The study's findings and limits: Older individuals had lower TCR beta diversity per million T cells (the decline was roughly linear).

Together with a sample-barcoded 5' primer, a J-beta primer mix was included in a second PCR lasting roughly 6 to 12 cycles. MiXCR, applied by TCRdb to the 5' RACE reads, yields one record per CDR3 protein. The table includes about 1.6 million distinct CDR3 sequences, almost 35% detected once. The table lists this clonotype with a few counts. Antigen unknown. The CDR3 has 18 residues. The germline CDR1 and CDR2 sequences are LGHNA and YNFKEQ. V dropped 0 bases and J dropped 5; count of bases not matched to a gene: 12. Peripheral blood was drawn, ten milliliters per donor. Total RNA extracted from each sample amounted to at least 6 micrograms.

The sequence derives from a woman in her thirties in good health. V and J are TRBV4-2 and TRBJ2-5; 10 bases line up with TRBD2. The sample taken for sequencing was blood. CDR3 region: CASSQEGSVSGRMETQYF. CDR3 sequence (DNA): TGTGCCAGCAGCCAAGAAGGATCCGTTAGCGGGAGGATGGAGACCCAGTACTTC.